A single sample gave rise to the 29 T cell receptor beta chains below, sequenced in a study of T cells in Graves' hyperthyroidism and ophthalmopathy (dated by TCRdb to 2018 to 2020). The library was made by multiplex PCR. The sequencer listed for this sample is Illumina HiSeq 2000. The TCR beta CDR3 regions were amplified from RNA transcripts. A first-round RT-PCR of the TCR CDR3 used the HTBI primer set with the Qiagen OneStep RT-PCR kit. TCRdb passed the public sequencing reads through fastp at Q25 and MiXCR, retaining productive beta sequences. Every entry covers one CDR3 protein and lists the most common genes and DNA from its rows. The table for this sample lists 33,000 or so distinct CDR3 sequences; approximately 50% of them were counted only once. Jointly, the top ten make up approximately 6.2% of the sample. Sequencing used blood. The receptors stem from a woman aged 50 to 65 with Graves' hyperthyroidism that later progressed to Graves' ophthalmopathy.

This clonotype was observed at least ten times. The chain links TRBV20-1 to TRBJ2-2; the D call may be TRBD1 or TRBD2 (5 bases each). Germline V gene data show CDR1 as DFQATT and CDR2 as SNEGSKA (reference sequence). V was pared by 7 bases and J by 2 bases, with 14 bases between. The CDR3 is 14 residues long. CDR3 nucleotide sequence: TGCAGTGACCCCGGGGCGGGTAACACCGGGGAGCTGTTTTTT. Its translation: CSDPGAGNTGELFF.

The V call is TRBV20-1, the J call TRBJ2-7, with D tentatively TRBD2 (6 bases). The CDR3 spans 12 residues. Germline-derived CDR1 and CDR2 are DFQATT and SNEGSKA (reference sequence). The V end lost 1 base, the J end lost 6 bases, and 10 bases lay between the germline ends. CDR3 sequence (DNA): TGCAGTGCTAGAGTTGCGGGGCCCGAGCAGTACTTC. The encoded protein is CSARVAGPEQYF.

This clonotype occurred many times. CDR3 bases: TGTGCCAGCAGAAGACCTTCGGGGGAGCAGTACTTC. This sequence encodes CASRRPSGEQYF. The rearrangement joins TRBV6-1 to TRBJ2-7, with D possibly TRBD2 on 5 matching bases. CDR1 is MNHNS and CDR2 is SASEGT in the germline V gene. V gave up 6 bases and J gave up 7 bases, with 13 bases separating them. The CDR3 contains 12 residues.

Of note for this clonotype: A junction end diverges from the germline sequence, so it may reflect a read error. This chain joins TRBV10-3 and TRBJ1-1, with D tentatively TRBD1 (5 bases). This CDR3 comprises 15 residues. CDR1 and CDR2 (germline): ENHRY, SYGVKD. CDR3 DNA sequence: TGTGCCATCAGTGACAGGGTGGACGGGAACACTGAGGCTTTCTTT. This gives the protein CAISDRVDGNTEAFF.

There are many counts of this clonotype. The chain is built from TRBV19 and TRBJ2-5; D might be TRBD2 (6 bases). Trimming pared 7 bases from V and 0 bases from J, leaving 15 bases between. Germline CDR1 reads LNHDA; CDR2 reads SQIVND (reference sequence). The CDR3 loop spans 15 amino acids. The CDR3: CASTQGREYQETQYF. The CDR3 DNA reads TGTGCCAGTACACAAGGACGGGAGTACCAAGAGACCCAGTACTTC.

As concerns this clonotype: Germline and junction disagree at one end, which may indicate a read error. V and J are TRBV14 and TRBJ2-7; tentative D call: TRBD2 (7 bases). There are 13 residues in the CDR3. Germline V gene data show CDR1 as SGHDN and CDR2 as FVKESK. The CDR3 DNA follows: TGTGTCAGCAACCAGTCTCGGGGGGCCGTGCAGTACTTC. Its protein product is CVSNQSRGAVQYF.

This clonotype occurred a few times. V usage is TRBV7-9 and J usage is TRBJ2-7; D perhaps matches TRBD2 (6 bases). Trimming pared 5 bases from V and 5 bases from J, leaving 19 bases between. Germline V CDR1 and CDR2: SEHNR, FQNEAQ (reference sequence). The CDR3 covers 15 residues. CDR3 protein: CASSPRGAGRHEQYF. The DNA for the CDR3 is TGTGCCAGCAGCCCTCGCGGGGCGGGACGTCACGAGCAGTACTTC.

This clonotype was seen repeatedly, ten times or more. The chain employs TRBV5-1 and TRBJ2-7; D not resolved. This CDR3 is 15 amino acids long. The V end lost 0 bases, the J end lost 1 base, and 11 bases lay between the germline ends. Germline V lookup: CDR1 SGHRS, CDR2 YFSETQ. CDR3 sequence (DNA): TGCGCCAGCAGCTTGGCTCGGCCCTCATCCTACGAGCAGTACTTC. Protein sequence: CASSLARPSSYEQYF.

This chain uses TRBV5-6 with TRBJ1-1; D unclear. V dropped 4 bases and J dropped 5 bases, with 18 bases sitting between them. CDR1 is SGHDT and CDR2 is YYEEEE in the germline V gene. The CDR3 sequence is 15 residues long. This CDR3 is CASSLGRASGTEAFF. DNA for the CDR3: TGTGCCAGCAGCCTGGGGAGGGCTTCTGGGACTGAAGCTTTCTTT.

This clonotype was detected a few times. The rearrangement joins TRBV20-1 to TRBJ1-2; no firm D call. Trimming removed 6 bases from V and 0 bases from J, with 11 bases in between. Germline V lookup: CDR1 DFQATT, CDR2 SNEGSKA (reference sequence). The CDR3 runs to 13 residues. CDR3: CSAQKDSNYGYTF. The DNA for the CDR3 is TGCAGTGCCCAAAAGGACTCTAACTATGGCTACACCTTC.

A note on this clonotype: One end of the junction does not line up with germline, which may come from a read error. The chain is built from TRBV24-1 and TRBJ2-7, with a weak D call TRBD1 (6 bases). Germline CDR1 reads KGHDR; CDR2 reads SFDVKD. The CDR3 has 17 amino acids. The CDR3 loop is CATSDLSQGIYTGELYF. CDR3 DNA sequence: TGTGCCACCAGTGATTTGTCTCAGGGGATTTACACCGGGGAGCTGTACTTC.

In its sample, this clonotype was seen many times. V is TRBV5-5 and J is TRBJ1-4; unclear D gene. V shed 5 bases and J shed 7 bases, with 9 bases lying between them. The CDR3 loop spans 12 amino acids. Germline V CDR1 and CDR2: SGHKS, YYEKEE (reference sequence). CDR3 DNA: TGTGCCAGCAGTCCAGGTCGTGAAAAACTGTTTTTT. This gives the protein CASSPGREKLFF.

Within the sample, this clonotype is medium-sized (0.01 to 0.1%). The chain is built from TRBV20-1 and TRBJ2-7; 7 bases match TRBD2. The CDR3 loop spans 13 amino acids. Germline trimming cut 5 bases from V and 2 bases from J; bases unmatched to any gene: 6. Germline values: CDR1 DFQATT, CDR2 SNEGSKA (reference sequence). The CDR3 is CSAGSSGTYEQYF. The CDR3 DNA sequence: TGCAGTGCTGGTTCTAGCGGAACCTACGAGCAGTACTTC.

This clonotype was detected ten times or more. The chain has TRBV14 and TRBJ1-1; the match to TRBD1 covers 8 bases. Trimming removed 1 base from V and 6 bases from J; junction bases left unmatched: 19. The CDR3 length is 19 residues. Germline V gives CDR1 SGHDN, CDR2 FVKESK. The CDR3 loop reads CASSQVSFRTGPRAPEAFF. CDR3 nucleotides: TGTGCCAGCAGCCAAGTATCGTTCCGGACAGGGCCCCGTGCGCCTGAAGCTTTCTTT.

This clonotype was recorded only once. The genes are TRBV29-1 and TRBJ2-3, with 11 nucleotides matching TRBD2. The CDR3 is 12 amino acids. Trimming at V came to 7 bases and at J to 3 bases, leaving 0 bases not matched to a gene. Germline CDR1 and CDR2: SQVTM and ANQGSEA. The CDR3 loop reads CSGTSGTDTQYF. CDR3 sequence (DNA): TGCAGCGGGACTAGCGGGACAGATACGCAGTATTTT.

This clonotype came up many times. The chain has TRBV7-2 and TRBJ1-3; unclear D gene. The germline V and J ends were trimmed by 5 bases and 0 bases, with 11 bases remaining between them. Germline V lookup: CDR1 SGHTA, CDR2 FQGNSA. This CDR3 region has 15 residues. The CDR3 spells CASSLDHGSGNTIYF. The CDR3 DNA follows: TGTGCCAGCAGCCTCGACCACGGCTCTGGAAACACCATATATTTT.

This clonotype was seen only a few times. This chain links TRBV18 with TRBJ2-7; 11 nucleotides align to TRBD1. The length of the CDR3 is 16 residues. From germline, CDR1 is KGHSH and CDR2 LQKENI. V gave up 0 bases and J gave up 6 bases; unmatched junction bases: 7. This CDR3 is CASSPPSGQGAVEQYF. CDR3 sequence (DNA): TGTGCCAGCTCACCACCTTCCGGACAGGGGGCTGTCGAGCAGTACTTC.

Remarks on this clonotype: Mismatch with germline at one junction end may stem from a read error. The V and J genes are TRBV5-5 and TRBJ2-5, with unresolved D. The CDR3 is 13 amino acids. Per the germline V gene, CDR1 is SGHKS and CDR2 is YYEKEE (reference sequence). The chain's CDR3 is CAGSLTGTETQYF. The DNA of the CDR3 is TGTGCCGGCAGCTTGACGGGTACGGAGACCCAGTACTTC.

The chain couples TRBV2 to TRBJ1-1, with D perhaps matching TRBD1 (6 bases). This CDR3 is built from 12 residues. V dropped 10 bases and J dropped 4 bases, with 13 bases sitting between them. Germline V gene lookup returns CDR1 SNHLY and CDR2 FYNNEI. The CDR3 region has the DNA TGTGCCACCCGACAGGCTGGCACTGAAGCTTTCTTT. It codes for CATRQAGTEAFF.

This clonotype is categorized as medium-sized (0.01 to 0.1%). The rearrangement links TRBV20-1 to TRBJ2-1; 7 bases align to TRBD1. The V segment lost 4 bases and the J segment 4 bases; nucleotides outside the gene matches: 7. The CDR3 totals 14 residues. Germline V CDR1 and CDR2: DFQATT, SNEGSKA (reference sequence). CDR3 in DNA: TGCAGTGCTACGACAGGGCCCCCATACAATGAGCAGTTCTTC. This gives the protein CSATTGPPYNEQFF.

In this sample, this clonotype turned up many times. The chain links TRBV28 to TRBJ2-3; TRBD1 matches at 9 bases. V lost 2 bases and J lost 7; bases outside the gene matches: 10. Germline CDR1 MDHEN, CDR2 SYDVKM. CDR3 length: 16 amino acids. CDR3 bases: TGTGCCAGCAGTTTAGGGGGGACAGGGTTGTCTCATACGCAGTATTTT. Translated: CASSLGGTGLSHTQYF.

Many counts were recorded for this clonotype. The V gene is TRBV11-2, the J gene TRBJ1-2; no clear D. The length of the CDR3 is 13 residues. Trimming pared 3 bases from V and 4 bases from J, leaving 9 bases between. Germline CDR1 reads SGHAT; CDR2 reads FQNNGV. The CDR3 bases are TGTGCCAGCAGCTTTGAGGTTGCCTATGGCTACACCTTC. Its translation: CASSFEVAYGYTF. Combining the CDR3 with reference TRBV11-2 and TRBJ1-2 gives the whole variable domain EAGVAQSPRYKIIEKRQSVAFWCNPISGHATLYWYQQILGQGPKLLIQFQNNGVVDDSQLPKDRFSAERLKGVDSTLKIQPAKLEDSAVYLCASSFEVAYGYTFGSGTRLTVV.

This clonotype has a count of ten or more. The rearrangement uses TRBV5-8 and TRBJ2-5; D remains ambiguous. Trimming cost V 5 bases and J 4 bases, with 12 bases left between them. CDR1 is SGHTS and CDR2 is YDEGEE in the germline V gene. The CDR3 runs 13 residues. The CDR3 protein is CASRHPTRETQYF. The CDR3 nucleotides read TGTGCCAGCAGGCATCCAACCCGAGAGACCCAGTACTTC.

V gene TRBV7-9 combines with J gene TRBJ2-7; 11 nucleotides match TRBD2. J gave up 3 bases and V 5 bases, and 3 bases lay outside the gene matches. The CDR3 has 14 residues. CDR1 and CDR2 (germline): SEHNR, FQNEAQ (reference sequence). The CDR3 region is CASSQGLADYEQYF. In DNA, the CDR3 is TGTGCCAGCAGCCAGGGACTAGCGGACTACGAGCAGTACTTC. Looking up the rest from reference TRBV7-9 and TRBJ2-7 gives the full variable domain: DTGVSQNPRHKITKRGQNVTFRCDPISEHNRLYWYRQTLGQGPEFLTYFQNEAQLEKSRLLSDRFSAERPKGSFSTLEIQRTEQGDSAMYLCASSQGLADYEQYFGPGTRLTVT.

The chain has TRBV13 and TRBJ2-1; 9 bases map to TRBD2. The V segment lost 8 bases and the J segment 12 bases; nucleotides outside the gene matches: 20. CDR1 and CDR2 (germline): PRHDT, FYEKMQ (reference sequence). The CDR3 sequence is 16 residues long. CDR3 amino acids: CASARAAGGSTDTQFF. CDR3 nucleotides: TGTGCCAGCGCCAGGGCGGCGGGAGGGTCGACAGATACGCAGTTCTTC. The full variable domain, in which reference TRBV13 and TRBJ2-1 provide the parts outside the CDR3, is AAGVIQSPRHLIKEKRETATLKCYPIPRHDTVYWYQQGPGQDPQFLISFYEKMQSDKGSIPDRFSAQQFSDYHSELNMSSLELGDSALYFCASARAAGGSTDTQFFGPGTRLTVL.

Notes on this clonotype: This clone may be a read error of a much larger clone one base away. The limits of the CDR3 on the DNA are not certain, so only TCRdb's listed CDR3 is given. This rearrangement joins TRBV30 to TRBJ1-3. Ends included, the CDR3 has 13 residues. Germline CDR1 reads GTSNPN; CDR2 reads SVGIG (reference sequence). This CDR3 reads CAWSVGIGNTMYF.

By sample fraction, this clonotype is medium-sized. The V gene is TRBV25-1, the J gene TRBJ1-4; TRBD1 is a possible D gene (6 bases). The V and J ends lost 4 bases and 2 bases respectively, with 14 bases between them. The CDR3 loop spans 16 amino acids. CDR1 and CDR2 from the germline V gene are MGHDK and SYGVNS. This chain's CDR3 is CASSALGAPTNEKLFF. CDR3 DNA sequence: TGTGCCAGCAGTGCTTTGGGGGCCCCCACTAATGAAAAACTGTTTTTT.

About this clonotype: Here the CDR3 omits its conserved ending phenylalanine or tryptophan, so a read error is the likely source. Because the CDR3's place on the DNA is in doubt, the DNA is left out and the CDR3 is given as listed by TCRdb. CDR3 residues: CASSVAGGNTGELRI. This rearrangement joins TRBV9 to TRBJ2-2; the DNA was not compared with TRBD2, the D call given in the table. The CDR3 numbers 15 amino acids, ends counted. In germline, CDR1 is SGDLS, CDR2 YYNGEE.

This clonotype appeared a single time. This chain joins TRBV4-3 and TRBJ1-4; D gene uncertain. The V end was cut by 0 bases, the J end by 0 bases, with 5 bases between. Germline V gene data show CDR1 as LGHNA and CDR2 as YSLEER. The length of the CDR3 is 15 residues. DNA of the CDR3: TGCGCCAGCAGCCAAGATAAGCCAACTAATGAAAAACTGTTTTTT. This sequence encodes CASSQDKPTNEKLFF.